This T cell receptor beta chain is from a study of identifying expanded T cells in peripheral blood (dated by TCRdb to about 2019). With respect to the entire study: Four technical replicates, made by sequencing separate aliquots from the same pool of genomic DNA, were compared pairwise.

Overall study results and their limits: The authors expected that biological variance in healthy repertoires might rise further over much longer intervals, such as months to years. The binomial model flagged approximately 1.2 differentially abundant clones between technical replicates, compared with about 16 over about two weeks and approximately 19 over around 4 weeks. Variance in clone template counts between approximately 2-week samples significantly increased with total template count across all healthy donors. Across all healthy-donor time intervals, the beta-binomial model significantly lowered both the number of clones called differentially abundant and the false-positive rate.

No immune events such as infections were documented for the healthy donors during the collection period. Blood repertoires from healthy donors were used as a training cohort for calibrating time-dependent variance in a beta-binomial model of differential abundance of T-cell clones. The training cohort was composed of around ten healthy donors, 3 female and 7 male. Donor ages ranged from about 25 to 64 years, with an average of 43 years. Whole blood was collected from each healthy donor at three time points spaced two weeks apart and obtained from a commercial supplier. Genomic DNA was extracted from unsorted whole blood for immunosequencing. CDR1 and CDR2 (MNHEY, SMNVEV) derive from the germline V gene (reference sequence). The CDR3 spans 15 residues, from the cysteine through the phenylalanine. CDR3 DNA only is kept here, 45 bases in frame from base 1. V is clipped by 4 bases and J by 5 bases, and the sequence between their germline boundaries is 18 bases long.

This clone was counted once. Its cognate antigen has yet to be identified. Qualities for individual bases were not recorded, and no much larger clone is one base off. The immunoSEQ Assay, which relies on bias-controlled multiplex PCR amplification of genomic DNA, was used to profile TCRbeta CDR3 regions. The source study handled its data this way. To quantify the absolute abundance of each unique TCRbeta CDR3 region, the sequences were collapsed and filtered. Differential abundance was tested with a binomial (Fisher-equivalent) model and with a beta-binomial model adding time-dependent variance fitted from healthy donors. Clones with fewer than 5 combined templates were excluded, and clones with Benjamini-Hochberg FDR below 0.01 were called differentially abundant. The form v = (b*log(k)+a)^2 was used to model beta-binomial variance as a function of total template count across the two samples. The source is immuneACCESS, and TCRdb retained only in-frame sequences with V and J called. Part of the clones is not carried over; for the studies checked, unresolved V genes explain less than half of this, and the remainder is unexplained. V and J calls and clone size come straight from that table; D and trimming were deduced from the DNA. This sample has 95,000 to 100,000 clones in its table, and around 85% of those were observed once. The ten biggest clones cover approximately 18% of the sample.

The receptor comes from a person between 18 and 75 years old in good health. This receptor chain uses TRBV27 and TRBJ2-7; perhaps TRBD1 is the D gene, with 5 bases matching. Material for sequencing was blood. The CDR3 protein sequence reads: CASSSQDTFLNEQYF. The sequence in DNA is TGTGCCAGCAGTTCCCAGGACACCTTTCTTAACGAGCAGTACTTC.